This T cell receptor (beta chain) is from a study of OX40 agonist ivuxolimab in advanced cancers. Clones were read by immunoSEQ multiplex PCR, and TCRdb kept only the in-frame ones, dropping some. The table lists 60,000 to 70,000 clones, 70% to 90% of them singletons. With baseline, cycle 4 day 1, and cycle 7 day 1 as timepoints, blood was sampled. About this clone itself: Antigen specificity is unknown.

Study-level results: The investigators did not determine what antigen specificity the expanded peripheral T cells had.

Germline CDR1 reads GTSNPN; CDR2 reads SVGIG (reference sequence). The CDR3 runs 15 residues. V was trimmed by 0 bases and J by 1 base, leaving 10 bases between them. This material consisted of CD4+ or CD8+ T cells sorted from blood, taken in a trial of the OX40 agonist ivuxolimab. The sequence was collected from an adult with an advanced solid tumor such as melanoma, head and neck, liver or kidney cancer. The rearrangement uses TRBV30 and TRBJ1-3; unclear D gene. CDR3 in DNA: TGTGCCTGGAGTGTACGGGGAGGGTCTGGAAACACCATATATTTT. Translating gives CAWSVRGGSGNTIYF.